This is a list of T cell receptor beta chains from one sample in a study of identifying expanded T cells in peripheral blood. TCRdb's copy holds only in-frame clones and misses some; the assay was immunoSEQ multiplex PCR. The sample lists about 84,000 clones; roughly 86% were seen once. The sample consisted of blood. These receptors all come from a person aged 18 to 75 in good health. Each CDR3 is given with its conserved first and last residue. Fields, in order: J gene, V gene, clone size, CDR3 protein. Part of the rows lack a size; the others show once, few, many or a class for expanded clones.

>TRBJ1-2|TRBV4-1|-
CASSQDPGTGGRGYTF
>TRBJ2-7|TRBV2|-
CASRLTGGSYEQYF
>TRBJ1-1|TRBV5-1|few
CASSSEDRSEAFF
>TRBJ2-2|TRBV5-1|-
CASSARPTAGELFF
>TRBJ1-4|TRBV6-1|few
CASMRGTTNEKLFF
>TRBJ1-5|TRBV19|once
CATGTGVYSNQPQHF
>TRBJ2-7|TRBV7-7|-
CASSPTPQGSHEQYF
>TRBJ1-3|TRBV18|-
CASSSTTGNTIYF
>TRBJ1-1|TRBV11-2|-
CASSPVRGGNTEAFF
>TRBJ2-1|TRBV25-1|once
CASSEYATGSYNEQFF
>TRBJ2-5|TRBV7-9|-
CASSFPLAAQETQYF
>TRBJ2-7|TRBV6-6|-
CASNYADEQYF
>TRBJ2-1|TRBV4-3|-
CASSHSGQFNEQFF
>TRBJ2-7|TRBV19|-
CASSIRTDYEQYF
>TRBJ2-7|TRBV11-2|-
CASSTDSYEQYF
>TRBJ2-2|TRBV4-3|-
CASKLGRGSTGELFF
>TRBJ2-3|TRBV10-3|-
CAISLQLAGGANTQYF
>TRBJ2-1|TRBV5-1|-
CASSSFLSHQETRLDNEQFF
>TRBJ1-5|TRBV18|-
CASSLQGAGSNQPQHF
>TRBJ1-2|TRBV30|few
CAWSFGDSGYTF
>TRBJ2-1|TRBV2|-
CASSQGIGTYNEQFF
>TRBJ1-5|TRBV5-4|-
CASSLDQGSQPQHF
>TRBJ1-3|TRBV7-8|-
CASSLFQGPGNTIYF
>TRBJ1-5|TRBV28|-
CASSLTGMGNNQPQHF
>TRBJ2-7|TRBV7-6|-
CASSLRSRVHEQYF
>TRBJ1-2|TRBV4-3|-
CASSQDGTVSNYGYTF
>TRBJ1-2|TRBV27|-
CASREGPLRAYGYTF
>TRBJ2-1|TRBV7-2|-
CASSRLGGQGGDEQFF